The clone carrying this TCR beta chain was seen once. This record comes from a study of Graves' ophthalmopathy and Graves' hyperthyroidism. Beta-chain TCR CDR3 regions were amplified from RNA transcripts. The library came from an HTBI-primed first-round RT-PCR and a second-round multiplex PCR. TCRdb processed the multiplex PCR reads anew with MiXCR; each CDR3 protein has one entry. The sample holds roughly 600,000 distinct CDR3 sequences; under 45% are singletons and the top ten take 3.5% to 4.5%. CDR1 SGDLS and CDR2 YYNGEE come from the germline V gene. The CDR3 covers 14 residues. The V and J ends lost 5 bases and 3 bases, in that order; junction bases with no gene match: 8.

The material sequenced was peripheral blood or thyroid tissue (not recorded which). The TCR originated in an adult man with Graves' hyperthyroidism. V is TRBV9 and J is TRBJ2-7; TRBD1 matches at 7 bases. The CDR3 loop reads CASSRTGDVYEQYF. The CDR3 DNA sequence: TGTGCCAGCAGTAGAACAGGGGACGTCTACGAGCAGTACTTC.